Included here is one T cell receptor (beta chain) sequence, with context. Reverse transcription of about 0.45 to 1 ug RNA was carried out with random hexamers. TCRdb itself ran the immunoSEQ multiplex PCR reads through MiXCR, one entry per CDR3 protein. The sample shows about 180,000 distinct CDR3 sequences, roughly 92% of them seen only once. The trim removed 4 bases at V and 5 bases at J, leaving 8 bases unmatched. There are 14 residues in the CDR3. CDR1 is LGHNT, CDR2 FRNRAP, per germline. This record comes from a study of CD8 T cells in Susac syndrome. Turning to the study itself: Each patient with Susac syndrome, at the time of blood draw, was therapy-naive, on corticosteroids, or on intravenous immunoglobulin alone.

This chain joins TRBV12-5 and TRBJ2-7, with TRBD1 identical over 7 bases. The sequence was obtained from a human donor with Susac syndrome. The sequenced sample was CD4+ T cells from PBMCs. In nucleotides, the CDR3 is TGTGCTAGTGGTTCCCCAGACAGGGACGACGAGCAGTACTTC. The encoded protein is CASGSPDRDDEQYF.